The T cell receptor (beta chain) described here comes from a study of blood T cell repertoires in COVID-19. Study details: COVID-19 samples, acute and convalescent, were from the United States, Italy and Spain. Sources were T cells, B-cell-depleted T cells, or PBMCs; the material itself was cDNA or gDNA.

CDR3 size: 15 residues. Trimming removed 4 bases from V and 7 bases from J, with 20 bases in between. The germline V gene has CDR1 SEHNR and CDR2 FQNEAQ (reference sequence). Original analysis: Estimated nucleated cell counts came from reference gene primer amplification. Profiling relied on immunoSEQ multiplex PCR, and the TCRdb table lists in-frame clones only, not all of them. The DNA was the basis for D and trimming; V, J and clone size are from that table. The table records around 140,000 clones, about three quarters of them present only once. The gene calls are TRBV7-9 and TRBJ2-7, with D perhaps matching TRBD2 (5 bases). What was sequenced was peripheral blood. The TCR originated in a woman aged 55-70 years with acute or convalescent COVID-19. The CDR3 DNA follows: TGTGCCAGCAGCTATCCGGACTTAGGACGTGGAGAGCAGTACTTC. Residues: CASSYPDLGRGEQYF.